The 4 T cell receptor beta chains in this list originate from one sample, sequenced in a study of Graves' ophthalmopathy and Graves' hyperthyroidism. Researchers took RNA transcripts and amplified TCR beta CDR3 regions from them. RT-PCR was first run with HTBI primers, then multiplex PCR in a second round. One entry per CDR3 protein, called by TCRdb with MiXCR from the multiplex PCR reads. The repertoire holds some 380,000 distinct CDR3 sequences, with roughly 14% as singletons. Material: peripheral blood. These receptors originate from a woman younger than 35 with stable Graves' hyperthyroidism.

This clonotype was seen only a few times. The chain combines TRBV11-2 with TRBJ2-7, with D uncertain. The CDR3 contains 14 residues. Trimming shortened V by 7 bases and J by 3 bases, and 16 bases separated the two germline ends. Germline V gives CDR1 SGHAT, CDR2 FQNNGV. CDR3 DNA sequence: TGTGCCAGCACCCTTAGTGGGCAAGGCTACGAGCAGTACTTC. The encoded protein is CASTLSGQGYEQYF.

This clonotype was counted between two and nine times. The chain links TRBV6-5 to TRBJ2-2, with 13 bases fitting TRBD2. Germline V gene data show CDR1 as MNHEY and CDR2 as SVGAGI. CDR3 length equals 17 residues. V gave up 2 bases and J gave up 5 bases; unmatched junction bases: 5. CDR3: CASSYTSGGAETGELFF. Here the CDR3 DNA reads TGTGCCAGCAGTTACACTAGCGGGGGGGCTGAGACCGGGGAGCTGTTTTTT.

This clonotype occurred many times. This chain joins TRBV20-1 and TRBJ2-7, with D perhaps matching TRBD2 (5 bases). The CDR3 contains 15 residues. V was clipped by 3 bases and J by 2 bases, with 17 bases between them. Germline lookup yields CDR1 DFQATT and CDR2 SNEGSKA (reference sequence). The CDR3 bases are TGCAGTGCTAGCAATCCGGCTAGCAGCCCCTACGAGCAGTACTTC. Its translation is CSASNPASSPYEQYF.

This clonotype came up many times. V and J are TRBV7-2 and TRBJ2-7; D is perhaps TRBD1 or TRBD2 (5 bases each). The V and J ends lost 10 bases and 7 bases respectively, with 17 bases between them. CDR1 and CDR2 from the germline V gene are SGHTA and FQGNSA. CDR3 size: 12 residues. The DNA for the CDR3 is TGTGCCACAACATCAGGGACGCGGGAGCAGTACTTC. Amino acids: CATTSGTREQYF. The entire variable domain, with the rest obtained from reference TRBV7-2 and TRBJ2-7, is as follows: GAGVSQSPSNKVTEKGKDVELRCDPISGHTALYWYRQSLGQGLEFLIYFQGNSAPDKSGLPSDRFSAERTGGSVSTLTIQRTQQEDSAVYLCATTSGTREQYFGPGTRLTVT.